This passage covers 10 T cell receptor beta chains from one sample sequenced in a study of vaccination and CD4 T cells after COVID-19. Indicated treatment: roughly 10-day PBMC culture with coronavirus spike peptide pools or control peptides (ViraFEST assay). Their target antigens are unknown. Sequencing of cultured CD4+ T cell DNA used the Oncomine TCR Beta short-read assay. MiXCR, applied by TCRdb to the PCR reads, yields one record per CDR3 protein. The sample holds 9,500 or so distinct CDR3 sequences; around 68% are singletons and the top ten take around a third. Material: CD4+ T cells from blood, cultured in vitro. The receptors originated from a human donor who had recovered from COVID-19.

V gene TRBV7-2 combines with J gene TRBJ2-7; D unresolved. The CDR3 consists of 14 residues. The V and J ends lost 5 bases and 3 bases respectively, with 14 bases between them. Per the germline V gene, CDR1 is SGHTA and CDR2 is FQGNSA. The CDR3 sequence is CASSQVFPLYEQYF. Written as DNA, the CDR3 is TGTGCCAGCAGCCAAGTTTTCCCACTCTACGAGCAGTACTTC.

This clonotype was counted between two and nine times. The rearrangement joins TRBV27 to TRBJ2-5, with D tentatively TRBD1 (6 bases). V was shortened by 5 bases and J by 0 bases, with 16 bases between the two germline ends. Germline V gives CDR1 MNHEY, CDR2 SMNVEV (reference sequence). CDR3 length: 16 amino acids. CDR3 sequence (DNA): TGTGCCAGCAGTAAACGCAATCAGGGGTACCAAGAGACCCAGTACTTC. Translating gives CASSKRNQGYQETQYF.

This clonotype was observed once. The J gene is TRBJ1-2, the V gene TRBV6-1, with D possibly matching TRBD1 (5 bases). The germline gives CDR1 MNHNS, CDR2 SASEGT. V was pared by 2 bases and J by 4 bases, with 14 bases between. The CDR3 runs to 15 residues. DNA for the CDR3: TGTGCCAGCAGTGAACGCCCAGGGATAGGCTATGGCTACACCTTC. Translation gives CASSERPGIGYGYTF.

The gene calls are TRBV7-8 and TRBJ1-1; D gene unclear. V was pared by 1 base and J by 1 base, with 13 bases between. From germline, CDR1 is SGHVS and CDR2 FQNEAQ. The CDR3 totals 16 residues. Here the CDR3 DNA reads TGTGCCAGCAGCTTAGGGTCCCAGGCTCCGAACACTGAAGCTTTCTTT. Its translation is CASSLGSQAPNTEAFF.

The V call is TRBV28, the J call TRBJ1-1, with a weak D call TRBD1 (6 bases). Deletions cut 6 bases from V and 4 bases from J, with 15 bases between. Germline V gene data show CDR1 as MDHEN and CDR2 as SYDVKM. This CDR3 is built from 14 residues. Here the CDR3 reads CASSKQGQGTEAFF. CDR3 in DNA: TGTGCCAGCAGCAAACAGGGTCAAGGCACTGAAGCTTTCTTT.

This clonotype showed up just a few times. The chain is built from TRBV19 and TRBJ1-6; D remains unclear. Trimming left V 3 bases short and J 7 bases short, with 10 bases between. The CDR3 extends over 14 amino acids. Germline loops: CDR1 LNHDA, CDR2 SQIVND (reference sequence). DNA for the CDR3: TGTGCCAGTAGTATTCTCGAAGTGAATTCACCCCTCCACTTT. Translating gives CASSILEVNSPLHF.

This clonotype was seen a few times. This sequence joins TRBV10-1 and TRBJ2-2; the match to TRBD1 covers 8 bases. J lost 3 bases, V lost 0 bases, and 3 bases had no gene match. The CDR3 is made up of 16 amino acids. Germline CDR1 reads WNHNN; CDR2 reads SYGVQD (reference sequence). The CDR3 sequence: CASSESQGADTGELFF. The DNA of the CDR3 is TGCGCCAGCAGTGAGTCGCAGGGGGCGGACACCGGGGAGCTGTTTTTT.

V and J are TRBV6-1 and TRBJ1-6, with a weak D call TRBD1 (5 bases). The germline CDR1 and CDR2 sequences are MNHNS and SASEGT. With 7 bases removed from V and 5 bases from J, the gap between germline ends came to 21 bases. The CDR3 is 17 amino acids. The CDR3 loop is CASTPQKGPFNNSPLHF. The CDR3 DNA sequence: TGTGCCAGCACCCCTCAGAAGGGGCCTTTCAATAATTCACCCCTCCACTTT.

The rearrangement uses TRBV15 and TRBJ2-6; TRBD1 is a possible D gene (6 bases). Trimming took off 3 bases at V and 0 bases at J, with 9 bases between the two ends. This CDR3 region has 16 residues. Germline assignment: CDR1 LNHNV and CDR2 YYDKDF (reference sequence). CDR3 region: CATSSWDTSGANVLTF. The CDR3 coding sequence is TGTGCCACCAGCAGTTGGGACACCTCTGGGGCCAACGTCCTGACTTTC.

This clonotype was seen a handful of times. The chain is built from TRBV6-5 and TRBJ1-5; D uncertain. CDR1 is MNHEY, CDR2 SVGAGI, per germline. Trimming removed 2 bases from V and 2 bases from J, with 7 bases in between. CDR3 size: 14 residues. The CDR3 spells CASSYRVGNQPQHF. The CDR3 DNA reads TGTGCCAGCAGTTACAGGGTCGGCAATCAGCCCCAGCATTTT.